Below are 25 T cell receptor beta chains sequenced from a single sample in a study of T-cell reconstitution after alpha-beta-depleted transplantation in children. Preparation of the TCRbeta library involved a method that used unique molecular identifiers. TCRdb passed the PCR reads through MiXCR, listing each CDR3 protein once. The sample lists a few hundred thousand distinct CDR3 sequences, around 15% occurring once. The specimen comprised PBMCs, mostly from graft donor cells, sampled 360 days after TCRalphabeta/CD19-depleted stem cell transplant. The receptors here all came from a boy under three years old who had a stem cell transplant for Wiskott-Aldrich syndrome, so the T cells may come from the graft donor.

This clonotype was recorded a few times. The gene calls are TRBV6-1 and TRBJ2-2; perhaps TRBD1 as D (6 bases). The CDR3 has 14 residues. V lost 6 bases, J lost 4 bases, and 12 bases lay in between. Germline CDR1 is MNHNS and CDR2 is SASEGT. CDR3 sequence: CASRIQGTTGELFF. The CDR3 DNA is TGTGCCAGCAGGATACAGGGAACCACCGGGGAGCTGTTTTTT.

This clonotype was detected a few times. This chain uses TRBV24-1 with TRBJ2-2; D is unclear. The CDR3 has 14 residues. Germline V CDR1 and CDR2: KGHDR, SFDVKD. Trimming left V 7 bases short and J 3 bases short, with 11 bases between. The CDR3 DNA reads TGTGCCACCAGCCAGAGGCAGTACACCGGGGAGCTGTTTTTT. Protein sequence: CATSQRQYTGELFF.

Here the CDR3 DNA reads TGCAGTGCTAGGGGGGACAGATCTAACTATGGCTACACCTTC. This gives the protein CSARGDRSNYGYTF. This rearrangement joins TRBV20-1 to TRBJ1-2; 7 bases are a match to TRBD1. The germline gives CDR1 DFQATT, CDR2 SNEGSKA (reference sequence). V was clipped by 3 bases and J by 0 bases; unmatched bases: 4. The CDR3 runs to 14 residues.

This clonotype has more than one count but fewer than ten. This rearrangement joins TRBV15 to TRBJ2-7, with 9 bases matching TRBD2. Germline V gene sequence: CDR1 LNHNV, CDR2 YYDKDF (reference sequence). The CDR3 is 15 residues long. The junction had 4 bases not matched to a gene; V was cut back by 1 base and J by 3 bases. In DNA form, the CDR3 reads TGTGCCACCAGCAGAGCGAGCGGGGGGTACTACGAGCAGTACTTC. Translating it yields CATSRASGGYYEQYF.

This clonotype appeared a few times. The chain is built from TRBV24-1 and TRBJ2-4; the D is unclear. Trimming stripped 9 bases from V and 14 bases from J, with 13 bases between. Germline-derived CDR1 and CDR2 are KGHDR and SFDVKD. There are 10 residues in the CDR3. CDR3 residues: CATEEDEEYF. CDR3 coding DNA: TGTGCCACCGAGGAAGATGAGGAGTACTTC.

The sample holds a few counts of this clonotype. The chain is built from TRBV7-9 and TRBJ1-3; D may be TRBD1 (6 bases). The V and J ends lost 6 bases and 3 bases respectively, with 15 bases between them. The CDR3 is 15 amino acids. The germline V gene encodes CDR1 SEHNR and CDR2 FQNEAQ (reference sequence). CDR3 bases: TGTGCCAGCAGTACAGGGTTGCAGAGTGGAAACACCATATATTTT. It is translated as CASSTGLQSGNTIYF.

This rearrangement joins TRBV7-9 to TRBJ2-5; a possible D gene is TRBD2 (6 bases). The V and J ends lost 5 bases and 4 bases respectively, with 17 bases between them. The CDR3 is 15 amino acids. The germline CDR1 and CDR2 sequences are SEHNR and FQNEAQ (reference sequence). CDR3 in amino acids: CASSAHREMGETQYF. The CDR3 nucleotides are TGTGCCAGCAGCGCCCACCGGGAGATGGGAGAGACCCAGTACTTC.

The genes are TRBV4-2 and TRBJ1-1, with D possibly matching TRBD1 (6 bases). V was shortened by 2 bases and J by 8 bases, with 15 bases between the two germline ends. Germline V gives CDR1 LGHNA, CDR2 YNFKEQ. The CDR3 is 14 residues long. The CDR3 DNA is TGTGCCAGCAGCCAAACGCCGGGGGGCAGAGAAGCTTTCTTT. Protein product: CASSQTPGGREAFF.

V and J are TRBV5-1 and TRBJ1-4, with TRBD1 as a possible D gene (6 bases). V dropped 1 base and J dropped 8 bases, with 15 bases sitting between them. Germline V CDR1 and CDR2: SGHRS, YFSETQ. The CDR3 is made up of 15 amino acids. CDR3 in amino acids: CASSLRWGQSEKLFF. DNA for the CDR3: TGCGCCAGCAGCTTGCGTTGGGGACAAAGCGAAAAACTGTTTTTT.

This rearrangement joins TRBV3-1 to TRBJ2-1, with TRBD2 as a possible D gene (5 bases). CDR3 length: 13 residues. V lost 0 bases and J 13 bases, leaving 13 bases between the germline ends. Looked up from germline, CDR1 is LGHDT and CDR2 is YNNKEL (reference sequence). CDR3 nucleotide sequence: TGTGCCAGCAGCCAAGATTTAGGAGGCCGCCAGTTCTTC. Its protein is CASSQDLGGRQFF.

The rearrangement uses TRBV3-1 and TRBJ2-1; TRBD2 is a possible D gene (6 bases). Germline lookup yields CDR1 LGHDT and CDR2 YNNKEL (reference sequence). The CDR3 sequence is 16 residues long. Trimming shortened V by 3 bases and J by 5 bases, and 17 bases separated the two germline ends. The CDR3 is CASSQPSNSGDNEQFF. The CDR3 DNA reads TGTGCCAGCAGCCAGCCGAGCAATTCGGGGGACAATGAGCAGTTCTTC.

The J gene is TRBJ2-3, the V gene TRBV11-2; 8 nucleotides agree with TRBD2. Looked up from germline, CDR1 is SGHAT and CDR2 is FQNNGV. The CDR3 sequence is 16 residues long. V trimming: 2 bases; J trimming: 1 base; junction bases outside the gene matches: 5. CDR3 in DNA: TGTGCCAGCAGCTTATTAGCGGGGTATCGCACAGATACGCAGTATTTT. Translated, it gives CASSLLAGYRTDTQYF.

The gene calls are TRBV20-1 and TRBJ2-7, with D perhaps TRBD1 or TRBD2 (5 bases each). Germline V gene sequence: CDR1 DFQATT, CDR2 SNEGSKA (reference sequence). V was cut by 3 bases and J by 3 bases, with 21 bases left in between. CDR3 size: 16 residues. CDR3 nucleotide sequence: TGCAGTGCTAGCACCTCCAGTCCGAGGGGCTACTACGAGCAGTACTTC. Amino acids: CSASTSSPRGYYEQYF.

The rearrangement links TRBV20-1 to TRBJ2-5; D is unresolved. The V end lost 4 bases, the J end lost 4 bases, and 10 bases lay between the germline ends. Germline CDR1 is DFQATT and CDR2 is SNEGSKA (reference sequence). The CDR3 is made up of 12 amino acids. The CDR3 DNA sequence: TGCAGTGCTACCGGCGGTGTAGAGACCCAGTACTTC. Translation gives CSATGGVETQYF.

The chain joins TRBV5-1 to TRBJ1-2; TRBD1 aligns across 7 bases. Unmatched junction bases numbered 11, after V lost 4 bases and J lost 8 bases. The CDR3 sequence is 14 residues long. The germline V gene has CDR1 SGHRS and CDR2 YFSETQ. CDR3 bases: TGCGCCAGCAGCCCCGGGACAGCCTCTTGGGGCTACACCTTC. The encoded protein is CASSPGTASWGYTF. The full variable domain, in which reference TRBV5-1 and TRBJ1-2 provide the parts outside the CDR3, is KAGVTQTPRYLIKTRGQQVTLSCSPISGHRSVSWYQQTPGQGLQFLFEYFSETQRNKGNFPGRFSGRQFSNSRSEMNVSTLELGDSALYLCASSPGTASWGYTFGSGTRLTVV.

J is TRBJ2-5 and V is TRBV7-2; D is perhaps TRBD1 (5 bases). Germline values: CDR1 SGHTA, CDR2 FQGNSA. Trimming cost V 5 bases and J 4 bases, with 11 bases left between them. The CDR3 is 13 amino acids. DNA of the CDR3: TGTGCCAGCAGCCAGGGTCTGCGAGAGACCCAGTACTTC. It encodes CASSQGLRETQYF.

This clonotype showed up just a few times. The rearrangement links TRBV20-1 to TRBJ2-3; 10 bases are a match to TRBD2. Germline CDR1 DFQATT, CDR2 SNEGSKA (reference sequence). The CDR3 is 16 residues long. Trimming took 0 bases from V and 0 from J; bases not matched to a gene: 3. This chain's CDR3 is CSARDTSGKSTDTQYF. The CDR3 DNA is TGCAGTGCTAGAGATACTAGCGGGAAGAGCACAGATACGCAGTATTTT.

The J gene is TRBJ2-2, the V gene TRBV7-2, with D possibly being TRBD1 (6 bases). Germline V CDR1 and CDR2: SGHTA, FQGNSA. This CDR3 region has 15 residues. V lost 5 bases and J lost 7, with 17 bases in between. CDR3 loop: CASSHRVDRVGELFF. The DNA of the CDR3 is TGTGCCAGCAGCCACAGGGTCGATAGGGTCGGGGAGCTGTTTTTT.

This clonotype was seen only a few times. This CDR3 reads CASSLGGRAIGAEQFF. DNA of the CDR3: TGCGCCAGCAGCTTGGGAGGGAGGGCCATCGGAGCCGAGCAGTTCTTC. V usage is TRBV5-1 and J usage is TRBJ2-1; TRBD2 agrees at 7 bases. This CDR3 has 16 residues. Germline CDR1 is SGHRS and CDR2 is YFSETQ. V gave up 0 bases and J gave up 10 bases; unmatched junction bases: 13.

This clonotype was recorded a few times. This rearrangement joins TRBV5-1 to TRBJ2-2; D is uncertain. Trimming took off 3 bases at V and 5 bases at J, with 11 bases between the two ends. The CDR3 is 14 amino acids. Germline CDR1 reads SGHRS; CDR2 reads YFSETQ. CDR3 amino acids: CASSSAAATGELFF. Here the CDR3 DNA reads TGCGCCAGCAGCTCGGCCGCGGCGACCGGGGAGCTGTTTTTT.

This clonotype has more than one count but fewer than ten. This chain connects TRBV20-1 to TRBJ2-1; 8 bases map to TRBD1. The CDR3 totals 15 residues. V dropped 2 bases and J dropped 5; count of bases not matched to a gene: 8. The germline V gene encodes CDR1 DFQATT and CDR2 SNEGSKA (reference sequence). The CDR3 is CSARKPTGVNNEQFF. CDR3 nucleotide sequence: TGCAGTGCTAGAAAGCCGACAGGGGTTAACAATGAGCAGTTCTTC.

The chain employs TRBV5-5 and TRBJ2-1, with unresolved D. V lost 2 bases and J 10 bases, leaving 10 bases between the germline ends. The CDR3 runs 12 residues. CDR1 is SGHKS, CDR2 YYEKEE, per germline (reference sequence). For the CDR3, the DNA is TGTGCCAGCAGCTTAATCCTAGGGGAGCAGTTCTTC. This encodes CASSLILGEQFF. Looking up the rest from reference TRBV5-5 and TRBJ2-1 gives the full variable domain: DAGVTQSPTHLIKTRGQQVTLRCSPISGHKSVSWYQQVLGQGPQFIFQYYEKEERGRGNFPDRFSARQFPNYSSELNVNALLLGDSALYLCASSLILGEQFFGPGTRLTVL.

This clonotype was detected a few times. The chain joins TRBV7-9 to TRBJ2-1; TRBD2 agrees at 10 bases. The CDR3 spans 16 residues. J lost 7 bases, V lost 5 bases, and 11 bases had no gene match. The germline V gene encodes CDR1 SEHNR and CDR2 FQNEAQ (reference sequence). CDR3 sequence reads: CASSPPLAGAVNEQFF. For the CDR3, the DNA is TGTGCCAGCAGCCCCCCCCTAGCGGGAGCGGTAAATGAGCAGTTCTTC.

The chain uses TRBV7-9 and TRBJ1-1, with TRBD1 matching over 7 bases. The trim removed 5 bases at V and 6 bases at J, leaving 9 bases unmatched. Germline CDR1 SEHNR, CDR2 FQNEAQ (reference sequence). CDR3 size: 14 residues. CDR3 residues: CASSHRDSYSEAFF. CDR3 DNA sequence: TGTGCCAGCAGCCATCGGGACAGCTATTCTGAAGCTTTCTTT.

This clonotype was detected a few times. The rearrangement links TRBV12-3 or TRBV12-4 to TRBJ2-3; 7 bases map to TRBD2. The junction had 4 bases not matched to a gene; V was cut back by 5 bases and J by 2 bases. The CDR3 length is 14 residues. This CDR3 is CASSLWDYTDTQYF. CDR3 in DNA: TGTGCCAGCAGTCTGTGGGACTACACAGATACGCAGTATTTT.